The 8 T cell receptor beta chains reported below all come from one sample, sequenced in a study of CD4+ T cells in melanoma. This table comes from immunoSEQ multiplex PCR, and its TCRdb copy is limited to in-frame clones, with some not included. The sample consists of about 18,000 clones, about 85% of them appearing once. Material: cells from a culture (not recorded whether cultured in vitro). These TCRs come from a human donor with melanoma.

This chain joins TRBV7-9 and TRBJ1-5; D perhaps matches TRBD1 (6 bases). The CDR3 sequence is 15 residues long. Germline values: CDR1 SEHNR, CDR2 FQNEAQ (reference sequence). Deletions cut 5 bases from V and 3 bases from J, with 14 bases between. The CDR3 DNA sequence: TGTGCCAGCAGCCCCCGGACAGCATTCAATCAGCCCCAGCATTTT. Translated, it gives CASSPRTAFNQPQHF.

The J gene is TRBJ1-2, the V gene TRBV29-1; tentatively, D is TRBD1 (6 bases). CDR1 and CDR2 from the germline V gene are SQVTM and ANQGSEA. The CDR3 spans 13 residues. V was cut by 7 bases and J by 0 bases, with 12 bases left in between. CDR3 nucleotide sequence: TGCAGCGCCACAGGGAAACCTAACTATGGCTACACCTTC. Translating gives CSATGKPNYGYTF.

V usage is TRBV6-5 and J usage is TRBJ1-1; D remains unclear. Trimming left V 0 bases short and J 0 bases short, with 8 bases between. Germline values: CDR1 MNHEY, CDR2 SVGAGI. CDR3 size: 15 residues. CDR3 loop: CASSYSRFMNTEAFF. The CDR3 DNA is TGTGCCAGCAGTTACTCACGATTTATGAACACTGAAGCTTTCTTT.

About this clone: At one end, the junction sequence differs from germline, possibly due to a read error. The V and J genes are TRBV7-2 and TRBJ1-5; D uncertain. The germline gives CDR1 SGHTA, CDR2 FQGNSA. This CDR3 contains 15 residues. Written as DNA, the CDR3 is TGTGCCAGCAGCCTAGCCCGGACTAGCAATCAGCCCCAGCATTTT. This gives the protein CASSLARTSNQPQHF.

The genes are TRBV7-8 and TRBJ1-4, with 10 bases fitting TRBD1. Germline CDR1 reads SGHVS; CDR2 reads FQNEAQ. The CDR3 totals 14 residues. The V segment lost 8 bases and the J segment 7 bases; nucleotides outside the gene matches: 7. The CDR3 protein is CASGRTGGTEKLFF. The CDR3 nucleotides read TGTGCCAGCGGCAGGACAGGGGGGACTGAAAAACTGTTTTTT.

V and J are TRBV29-1 and TRBJ2-7, with D possibly being TRBD2 (6 bases). Germline V gene sequence: CDR1 SQVTM, CDR2 ANQGSEA. The length of the CDR3 is 13 residues. Trimming shortened V by 7 bases and J by 6 bases, and 19 bases separated the two germline ends. The CDR3 nucleotides read TGCAGCGCCTCGGAGGGCCACGAAGGCGAGCAGTACTTC. Translated: CSASEGHEGEQYF.

This clone is a singleton in its sample. This chain links TRBV5-1 with TRBJ1-2; D is perhaps TRBD1 (6 bases). Germline CDR1 is SGHRS and CDR2 is YFSETQ. This CDR3 contains 20 residues. V lost 4 bases, J lost 1 base, and 29 bases lay in between. Here the CDR3 reads CASSPLTGGQPKRYNYGYTF. CDR3 coding DNA: TGCGCCAGCAGCCCCCTTACCGGCGGACAGCCGAAACGATATAACTATGGCTACACCTTC. The complete variable domain, with remaining parts taken from reference TRBV5-1 and TRBJ1-2, reads KAGVTQTPRYLIKTRGQQVTLSCSPISGHRSVSWYQQTPGQGLQFLFEYFSETQRNKGNFPGRFSGRQFSNSRSEMNVSTLELGDSALYLCASSPLTGGQPKRYNYGYTFGSGTRLTVV.

Written as DNA, the CDR3 is TGTGCCAGCAGCTTACGGGGGACTACCGGGGGATCAGGTTATGGCTACACCTTC. Translated, it gives CASSLRGTTGGSGYGYTF. The V call is TRBV7-9, the J call TRBJ1-2, with D possibly being TRBD1 (5 bases). Germline loops: CDR1 SEHNR, CDR2 FQNEAQ (reference sequence). This CDR3 region has 18 residues. Trimming took off 2 bases at V and 5 bases at J, with 24 bases between the two ends.